The rows below give T cell receptor beta chains drawn from one sample of a study of neurological immune-mediated disorders. One entry per CDR3 protein results from TCRdb running MiXCR on the 5' RACE reads. The sample holds roughly 52,000 distinct CDR3 sequences, 4% seen once. Material: CD4+ T cells from blood. These receptors were obtained from a woman aged 40 to 50 with multiple sclerosis. The CDR3 runs from the conserved cysteine through the conserved F or W. A D gene is named only where the DNA matches it firmly. Clone size is not always given. Where it is, it says once, few, many or a class for expanded clones.

cdr3_length	v_call	j_call	d_call	clone_size	cdr3_nt	cdr3_aa
13	TRBV14	TRBJ1-2	TRBD1	many	TGTGCCAGCAGCCGGGACAGGGGCTGGGGCTACACCTTC	CASSRDRGWGYTF
18	TRBV4-1	TRBJ2-3	.	many	TGCGCCAGCAGCCAAGCTGTGACAGGCCATACTAGCACAGATACGCAGTATTTT	CASSQAVTGHTSTDTQYF
15	TRBV4-1	TRBJ1-4	TRBD1	many	TGCGCCAGCAGCCAGAGACAGGGCTTTAATGAAAAACTGTTTTTT	CASSQRQGFNEKLFF
13	TRBV3-1	TRBJ1-1	.	many	TGTGCCAGCAGCCAATTTGTGAGGGAAGTAGCTTTCTTT	CASSQFVREVAFF
14	TRBV6-1	TRBJ2-1	TRBD2	many	TGTGCCAGCAGGACGACTAGCGCTGGGAATGAGCAGTTCTTC	CASRTTSAGNEQFF
16	TRBV20-1	TRBJ2-5	TRBD2	many	TGCAGTGCTAGCTCTCCGGGACTAGCGGGGAAAGAGACCCAGTACTTC	CSASSPGLAGKETQYF
14	TRBV4-1	TRBJ2-5	.	many	TGCGCCAGCAGCCAAGTTGAAAGGGAGGAGACCCAGTACTTC	CASSQVEREETQYF
16	TRBV5-1	TRBJ1-3	.	many	TGCGCCAGCAGCTTGGTCTCGGGCCGGGATGTAAACACCATATATTTT	CASSLVSGRDVNTIYF
15	TRBV20-1	TRBJ2-1	.	many	TGCAGTGCTAGAGCGGGGTCGAGCTCCTACAATGAGCAGTTCTTC	CSARAGSSSYNEQFF
16	TRBV5-1	TRBJ2-3	.	many	TGCGCCAGCAGCTTGTGGACGGAACCTAGCACAGATACGCAGTATTTT	CASSLWTEPSTDTQYF
16	TRBV20-1	TRBJ2-1	.	many	TGCAGTGCTAGAGACCCTTCCAGGGGAATAGGAGATGAGCAGTTCTTC	CSARDPSRGIGDEQFF
20	TRBV5-1	TRBJ1-5	.	many	TGCGCCAGCAGCAACCCTGTTTTAAAACAGGGTAAGTTTAGCAATCAGCCCCAGCATTTT	CASSNPVLKQGKFSNQPQHF
14	TRBV5-1	TRBJ2-7	.	medium-sized	TGCGCCAGCAGCTTGGATGGAAGTCCCTACGAGCAGTACTTC	CASSLDGSPYEQYF
16	TRBV20-1	TRBJ2-3	TRBD2	many	TGCAGTGCTAGAGATCATGAGCGGGGGATCACAGATACGCAGTATTTT	CSARDHERGITDTQYF
14	TRBV7-9	TRBJ2-7	.	many	TGTGCCAGCAGCTTCGGGACGGTCGAAAACGAGCAGTACTTC	CASSFGTVENEQYF
14	TRBV5-1	TRBJ1-1	.	many	TGCGCCAGCAGCTTGTACGGGGTCGACTCTGAAGCTTTCTTT	CASSLYGVDSEAFF
15	TRBV5-1	TRBJ2-6	.	.	TGCGCCAGCAACCCCGACGGGGAGAGGGCCTACGTCCTGACTTTC	CASNPDGERAYVLTF
16	TRBV5-1	TRBJ2-5	.	many	TGCGCCAGCAGCCTGCTCTCGGGACTCTACGGAGAGACCCAGTACTTC	CASSLLSGLYGETQYF
16	TRBV12-3/TRBV12-4	TRBJ2-2	.	many	TGTGCCAGTAAGACGCCTAGCCTCGGGGGCACCGGGGAGCTGTTTTTT	CASKTPSLGGTGELFF
14	TRBV5-1	TRBJ2-3	.	many	TGCGCCAGCAGCTTTAGTCAGACCACAGATACGCAGTATTTT	CASSFSQTTDTQYF
13	TRBV20-1	TRBJ1-5	.	many	TGCAGTGCGGCGGCCCAGGGACGGCAGCCCCAGCATTTT	CSAAAQGRQPQHF
15	TRBV19	TRBJ2-1	.	few	TGTGCCAGTAGTATCAGAACAGATTTATCCAATGAGCAGTTCTTC	CASSIRTDLSNEQFF
14	TRBV24-1	TRBJ2-3	.	many	TGTGCCACCAGTGATCCCAGGGCAACAGATACGCAGTATTTT	CATSDPRATDTQYF
15	TRBV7-9	TRBJ2-2	.	many	TGTGCCAGCAGCTTACCCGAGTGGCGCACCGGGGAGCTGTTTTTT	CASSLPEWRTGELFF
13	TRBV15	TRBJ2-1	.	many	TGTGCCACCAGCAGAGATATTCCCACCCAGCAGTTCTTC	CATSRDIPTQQFF
14	TRBV5-1	TRBJ2-2	.	many	TGCGCCAGCAGTCCTGGGGCCCCGGCCGGGGAGCTGTTTTTT	CASSPGAPAGELFF
14	TRBV4-2	TRBJ1-5	.	many	TGTGCCAGCAGCCAAGGGGGGAGAAATCAGCCCCAGCATTTT	CASSQGGRNQPQHF
13	TRBV12-3/TRBV12-4	TRBJ2-3	TRBD1	many	TGTGCCAGCATCTTAGGGGGCGTGGATACGCAGTATTTT	CASILGGVDTQYF
15	TRBV14	TRBJ2-5	.	many	TGTGCCAGCAGCCAAGTCACAGGGTCGTGGGAGACCCAGTACTTC	CASSQVTGSWETQYF
14	TRBV18	TRBJ1-4	TRBD1	many	TGTGCCAGCTCACCCGGGACAGCTGGACCTATAGTGTTTTTT	CASSPGTAGPIVFF
13	TRBV10-3	TRBJ1-2	TRBD1	many	TGTGCCATCAGTGATCGTCAGGGGGATGGCTACACCTTC	CAISDRQGDGYTF
14	TRBV10-3	TRBJ2-7	TRBD1	many	TGTGCCATCACTGCGGGACAGGGACCGGGGGAGCAGTACTTC	CAITAGQGPGEQYF
14	TRBV5-1	TRBJ2-1	TRBD2	many	TGCGCCAGCAGCTTCGGCGGGGGGGCGATTGAGCAGTTCTTC	CASSFGGGAIEQFF
18	TRBV6-5	TRBJ1-1	.	.	TGTGCCAGCAGGTCAAACCCCAACCGCGGGTATCGGAACACTGAAGCTTTCTTT	CASRSNPNRGYRNTEAFF
15	TRBV6-6	TRBJ1-6	.	many	TGTGCCAGCAGTTACTCGGGGGGCGGTAATTCACCCCTCCACTTT	CASSYSGGGNSPLHF
15	TRBV5-1	TRBJ2-7	.	many	TGCGCCAGCAGCTTGGGAGGCAGGAGCTCCTACGAGCAGTACTTC	CASSLGGRSSYEQYF
14	TRBV5-1	TRBJ1-6	.	many	TGCGCCAGCAGCGGGACCCTCTCTAATTCACCCCTCCACTTT	CASSGTLSNSPLHF
14	TRBV5-1	TRBJ2-5	.	many	TGCGCCAGCAGCTTCCGACTGTACCAAGAGACCCAGTACTTC	CASSFRLYQETQYF
14	TRBV5-1	TRBJ1-2	.	many	TGCGCCAGCAGCTTGGATAGCAGCCGAGATGGCTACACCTTC	CASSLDSSRDGYTF
14	TRBV7-2	TRBJ2-3	TRBD1	many	TGTGCCAGCAGATGGGACAGGGGGACAGATACGCAGTATTTT	CASRWDRGTDTQYF
15	TRBV5-1	TRBJ2-5	.	many	TGCGCCAGCAGCTTTGGGACCACCAACGGGGAGACCCAGTACTTC	CASSFGTTNGETQYF
15	TRBV10-3	TRBJ2-3	.	many	TGTGCCATCAGTGGACCTGGGGGAGGAGCAGATACGCAGTATTTT	CAISGPGGGADTQYF
13	TRBV5-1	TRBJ1-6	.	.	TGCGCCAGCAGACCGGGCCCCAATTCACCCCTCCACTTT	CASRPGPNSPLHF
15	TRBV4-1	TRBJ1-4	.	many	TGCGCCAGCAGCCCGTCTCACGGGGTGAATGAAAAACTGTTTTTT	CASSPSHGVNEKLFF
13	TRBV5-1	TRBJ1-6	TRBD1	many	TGCGCCACCAGACAGGGGGAGAATTCACCCCTCCACTTT	CATRQGENSPLHF
15	TRBV2	TRBJ2-1	TRBD2	many	TGTGCCAGCAGTGAGGAGCGGGGGGCCGGTAATGAGCAGTTCTTC	CASSEERGAGNEQFF
16	TRBV19	TRBJ2-3	TRBD2	many	TGTGCCAGTAGTATCGCTAGCGGGGGGAGCACAGATACGCAGTATTTT	CASSIASGGSTDTQYF
14	TRBV11-1	TRBJ2-1	TRBD2	many	TGTGCCAGCAGCGGGGCGGGAGCCTACAATGAGCAGTTCTTC	CASSGAGAYNEQFF
12	TRBV7-9	TRBJ1-2	.	.	TGTGCCAGCACCACCCCAGGGTTAGGCTACACCTTC	CASTTPGLGYTF
17	TRBV10-2	TRBJ1-2	.	many	TGCGCCAGCAGTGAGAAGCAGTTCATTTCACCTAACTATGGCTACACCTTC	CASSEKQFISPNYGYTF
13	TRBV5-1	TRBJ2-5	.	many	TGCGCCAGCAGCTTAAGGGCGCGGGAGACCCAGTACTTC	CASSLRARETQYF
12	TRBV3-1	TRBJ1-4	.	.	TGTGCCAACAGCATATGTAATGAAAAACTGTTTTTT	CANSICNEKLFF
15	TRBV4-1	TRBJ1-1	.	many	TGCGCCAGCAGCCAAGACGGACGCTCCAGCACTGAAGCTTTCTTT	CASSQDGRSSTEAFF